This T cell receptor beta chain was captured in a study of shared clonotypes between healthy human individuals. Researchers drew on about 90 million PBMCs for genomic DNA from unsorted samples. The CDR3 extends over 15 amino acids. Germline V CDR1 and CDR2: SGHTA, FQGNSA. With 0 bases removed from V and 1 base from J, the gap between germline ends came to 9 bases. Unsorted PBMC DNA was run through sequencing on ten immunoSEQ deep assay plates. This table comes from immunoSEQ multiplex PCR, and its TCRdb copy is limited to in-frame clones, with some not included. The sample holds 470,000 or so clones, 70% to 85% seen once.

The J gene is TRBJ2-5, the V gene TRBV7-2, with D hard to call. The origin of this receptor is a woman aged 40-49 years in good health. Some clones in this sample may be carry-over from other donors' samples. The sample taken for sequencing was PBMCs. This chain's CDR3 is CASSLAASRQETQYF. CDR3 nucleotides: TGTGCCAGCAGCTTAGCGGCCAGCCGCCAAGAGACCCAGTACTTC.